The 17 T cell receptor beta chains below were found in one sample sequenced in a study of naive and memory T cell subsets. The library had UMIs added by 3' ligation of an oligonucleotide to TCR cDNA. The SP2 primer and nested alpha and beta constant region primers amplified ligated cDNA in four rounds. TCRdb re-analysed the 5' RACE reads in MiXCR, keeping a single row per CDR3 protein. The profile shows 48,000 or so distinct CDR3 sequences, about 4.8% of them singletons. These receptors came from a female donor in good health.

This clonotype was recorded many times. The rearrangement joins TRBV11-2 to TRBJ1-2; no firm D call. CDR1 and CDR2 (germline): SGHAT, FQNNGV. The CDR3 loop spans 13 amino acids. V was trimmed by 4 bases and J by 14 bases, leaving 20 bases between them. CDR3 nucleotide sequence: TGTGCCAGCAGCTGGACTACCCCGCGAGCGTTTACCTTC. The encoded protein is CASSWTTPRAFTF.

This clonotype was found many times. This chain uses TRBV10-3 with TRBJ2-2; D might be TRBD1 (6 bases). The germline V gene has CDR1 ENHRY and CDR2 SYGVKD. Trimming stripped 7 bases from V and 4 bases from J, with 13 bases between. The CDR3 contains 14 residues. The CDR3 DNA follows: TGTGCCATCACTCGGACAGAAACCACCGGGGAGCTGTTTTTT. Protein: CAITRTETTGELFF.

In this sample, this clonotype turned up many times. The CDR3 is CASRWTLISGNTIYF. DNA of the CDR3: TGTGCCAGCAGATGGACACTCATATCTGGAAACACCATATATTTT. J is TRBJ1-3 and V is TRBV12-3 or TRBV12-4; possible D gene TRBD1, 5 bases. The ends were cut back, 6 bases at V and 1 base at J, with 13 bases in the middle. This CDR3 has 15 amino acids.

With regard to this clonotype: A clone one base away is much larger, so this may be a read error. The gene calls are TRBV30 and TRBJ2-1; TRBD2 matches 13 bases. CDR1 is GTSNPN and CDR2 is SVGIG in the germline V gene (reference sequence). The CDR3 is 14 amino acids. CDR3 nucleotide sequence: TGTGCATCCCGACTAGCGGGAGGTTTCAATGAGCAGTTCTTC. Translating gives CASRLAGGFNEQFF. Using reference TRBV30 and TRBJ2-1 for the parts outside the CDR3, the full variable domain is SQTIHQWPATLVQPVGSPLSLECTVEGTSNPNLYWYRQAAGRGLQLLFYSVGIGQISSEVPQNLSASRPQDRQFILSSKKLLLSDSGFYLCASRLAGGFNEQFFGPGTRLTVL.

This clonotype showed up many times. The V gene is TRBV29-1, the J gene TRBJ2-7, with 8 bases identical to TRBD2. The germline gives CDR1 SQVTM, CDR2 ANQGSEA. CDR3 length: 13 residues. With 7 bases clipped from V and 0 bases from J, the junction kept 5 bases outside the gene matches. CDR3 in DNA: TGCAGCGCAGCGAGCGGGAGCTCCTACGAGCAGTACTTC. Amino acid sequence: CSAASGSSYEQYF.

The rearrangement uses TRBV19 and TRBJ1-4, with 7 nucleotides matching TRBD1. Per germline, CDR1 LNHDA and CDR2 SQIVND (reference sequence). V trimming: 3 bases; J trimming: 10 bases; junction bases outside the gene matches: 8. This CDR3 has 14 residues. CDR3 coding DNA: TGTGCCAGTAGTATGCCGGACAGGACGGGAAAACTGTTTTTT. Translation: CASSMPDRTGKLFF. The complete variable domain, with remaining parts taken from reference TRBV19 and TRBJ1-4, reads DGGITQSPKYLFRKEGQNVTLSCEQNLNHDAMYWYRQDPGQGLRLIYYSQIVNDFQKGDIAEGYSVSREKKESFPLTVTSAQKNPTAFYLCASSMPDRTGKLFFGSGTQLSVL.

This clonotype was detected ten times or more. The chain has TRBV15 and TRBJ1-3; D uncertain. The V end was cut by 5 bases, the J end by 0 bases, with 17 bases between. This CDR3 comprises 17 residues. Germline CDR1 reads LNHNV; CDR2 reads YYDKDF (reference sequence). CDR3 DNA: TGTGCCACCAGCGGGGAAAATGGGCGGATCTCTGGAAACACCATATATTTT. This encodes CATSGENGRISGNTIYF.

This clonotype was seen many times. The chain has TRBV20-1 and TRBJ1-5; D possibly corresponds to TRBD1 (6 bases). V dropped 6 bases and J dropped 5 bases, with 11 bases sitting between them. CDR3 length: 12 residues. The germline V gene has CDR1 DFQATT and CDR2 SNEGSKA (reference sequence). The CDR3 here is CSAYRVDQPQHF. CDR3 bases: TGCAGTGCCTACAGGGTTGATCAGCCCCAGCATTTT.

This clonotype showed up many times. The chain links TRBV29-1 to TRBJ2-1; 7 bases are a match to TRBD2. This CDR3 has 12 amino acids. Germline values: CDR1 SQVTM, CDR2 ANQGSEA. Germline trimming cut 4 bases from V and 9 bases from J; bases unmatched to any gene: 6. As DNA, the CDR3 is TGCAGCGTTGGTGCGGGAGTGGTTGAGCAGTTCTTC. Protein: CSVGAGVVEQFF.

This clonotype was observed many times. The chain couples TRBV28 to TRBJ2-3; possible D gene TRBD2, 6 bases. The germline gives CDR1 MDHEN, CDR2 SYDVKM. V was shortened by 1 base and J by 5 bases, with 13 bases between the two germline ends. The CDR3 sequence is 15 residues long. In DNA, the CDR3 is TGTGCCAGCAGTTTATTTGGGGGGAGAGGAGATACGCAGTATTTT. This encodes CASSLFGGRGDTQYF. Complete variable domain (other parts from reference TRBV28 and TRBJ2-3): DVKVTQSSRYLVKRTGEKVFLECVQDMDHENMFWYRQDPGLGLRLIYFSYDVKMKEKGDIPEGYSVSREKKERFSLILESASTNQTSMYLCASSLFGGRGDTQYFGPGTRLTVL.

The table lists this clonotype with many counts. The V gene is TRBV6-6, the J gene TRBJ1-4; D unresolved. The CDR3 is 14 residues long. CDR1 is MNHNY and CDR2 is SVGAGI in the germline V gene (reference sequence). Trimming stripped 6 bases from V and 0 bases from J, with 8 bases between. As DNA, the CDR3 is TGTGCCAGCAGACTATTTGCAACTAATGAAAAACTGTTTTTT. Translation gives CASRLFATNEKLFF.

This clonotype was seen many times. The chain has TRBV10-3 and TRBJ1-5; no clear D gene. The CDR3 consists of 12 residues. Trimming shortened V by 4 bases and J by 9 bases, and 10 bases separated the two germline ends. The germline V gene has CDR1 ENHRY and CDR2 SYGVKD. CDR3: CAISGGGSPQHF. As DNA, the CDR3 is TGTGCCATCAGTGGCGGTGGATCGCCCCAGCATTTT.

This clonotype was detected ten times or more. J is TRBJ2-5 and V is TRBV4-2; 7 bases map to TRBD1. This CDR3 has 18 residues. Germline CDR1 is LGHNA and CDR2 is YNFKEQ. Germline trimming cut 0 bases from V and 0 bases from J; bases unmatched to any gene: 10. The CDR3 region is CASSQDSPGQTYQETQYF. DNA of the CDR3: TGTGCCAGCAGCCAAGATTCACCGGGACAGACGTACCAAGAGACCCAGTACTTC.

There are many counts of this clonotype. The chain recombines TRBV28 with TRBJ1-5; 7 bases align to TRBD1. J gave up 5 bases and V 3 bases, and 10 bases lay outside the gene matches. This CDR3 has 16 residues. CDR1 and CDR2 from the germline V gene are MDHEN and SYDVKM. The CDR3 spells CASSFMAGGVHQPQHF. The DNA of the CDR3 is TGTGCCAGCAGTTTCATGGCAGGGGGGGTACATCAGCCCCAGCATTTT.

This clonotype was detected ten times or more. The chain joins TRBV12-5 to TRBJ2-1; 10 bases fit TRBD2. V trimming: 7 bases; J trimming: 9 bases; junction bases outside the gene matches: 6. The CDR3 contains 13 residues. CDR1 LGHNT and CDR2 FRNRAP come from the germline V gene. The chain's CDR3 is CASAKREGLEQFF. The CDR3 DNA is TGTGCTAGTGCGAAGCGGGAGGGCCTTGAGCAGTTCTTC.

The table lists this clonotype with many counts. The rearrangement links TRBV28 to TRBJ2-3; tentatively, D is TRBD2 (6 bases). Trimming pared 2 bases from V and 4 bases from J, leaving 13 bases between. CDR3 size: 15 residues. CDR1 and CDR2 (germline): MDHEN, SYDVKM. The CDR3 coding sequence is TGTGCCAGCAGTTTAGGAGGGAGGTTTGCAGATACGCAGTATTTT. Its translation: CASSLGGRFADTQYF. The variable domain in full, completed from reference TRBV28 and TRBJ2-3, reads DVKVTQSSRYLVKRTGEKVFLECVQDMDHENMFWYRQDPGLGLRLIYFSYDVKMKEKGDIPEGYSVSREKKERFSLILESASTNQTSMYLCASSLGGRFADTQYFGPGTRLTVL.

This clonotype was seen many times. The rearrangement links TRBV20-1 to TRBJ2-1, with 9 nucleotides matching TRBD2. This CDR3 region has 15 residues. The ends lost 5 bases at V and 8 bases at J; junction bases unmatched: 13. The germline V gene has CDR1 DFQATT and CDR2 SNEGSKA (reference sequence). CDR3 nucleotides: TGCAGTGCTCAGGGTAGCGGGAGAGCAACCTATGAGCAGTTCTTC. Its protein is CSAQGSGRATYEQFF.